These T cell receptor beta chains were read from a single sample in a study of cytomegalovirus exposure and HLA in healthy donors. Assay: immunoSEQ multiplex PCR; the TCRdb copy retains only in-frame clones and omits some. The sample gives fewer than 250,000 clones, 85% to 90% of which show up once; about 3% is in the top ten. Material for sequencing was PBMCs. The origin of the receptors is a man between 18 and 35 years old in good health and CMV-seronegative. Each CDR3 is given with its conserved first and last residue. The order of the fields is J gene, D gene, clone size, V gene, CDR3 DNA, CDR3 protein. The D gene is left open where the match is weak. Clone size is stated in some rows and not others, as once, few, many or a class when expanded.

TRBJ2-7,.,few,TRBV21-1,TGTGCCAGCAGTTTTGACAGGGGCTACGAGCAGTACTTC,CASSFDRGYEQYF
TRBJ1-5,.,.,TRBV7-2,TGTGCCAGCAGCCGTTGGGCGGGACAGCCCCAGCATTTT,CASSRWAGQPQHF
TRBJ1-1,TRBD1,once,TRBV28,TGTGCCAGCACCTTGGGCGACAGGGCCACTGAAGCTTTCTTT,CASTLGDRATEAFF
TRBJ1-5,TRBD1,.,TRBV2,TGTGCCAGCAGTGGACAGGGGGCTGTCGGCAATCAGCCCCAGCATTTT,CASSGQGAVGNQPQHF
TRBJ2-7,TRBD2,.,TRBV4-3,TGCGCCAGCAGCCAAGATAGGCTAGCGGGCTACGAGCAGTACTTC,CASSQDRLAGYEQYF
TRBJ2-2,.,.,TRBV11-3,TGTGCCAGCAGTTCCTCATACACCCTCACCGGGGAGCTGTTTTTT,CASSSSYTLTGELFF
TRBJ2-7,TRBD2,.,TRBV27,TGTGCCAGCAGTCCCCGGGGTAGCGGGAGTTACGAGCAGTACTTC,CASSPRGSGSYEQYF
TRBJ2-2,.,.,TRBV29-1,TGCAGCGTTTCGGTGGGGGCGCGTACCGGGGAGCTGTTTTTT,CSVSVGARTGELFF
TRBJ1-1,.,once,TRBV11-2,TGTGCCAGCAGCCACCCCTTAGCGAACACTGAAGCTTTCTTT,CASSHPLANTEAFF
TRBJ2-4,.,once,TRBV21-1,TGTGCCAGCAGCAAGAAGGCGTCAGGATCAGCCAAAAACATTCAGTACTTC,CASSKKASGSAKNIQYF
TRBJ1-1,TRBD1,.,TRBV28,TGTGCCAGCAGCCTACAGGGGGCGGCCTTTGAAGCTTTCTTT,CASSLQGAAFEAFF
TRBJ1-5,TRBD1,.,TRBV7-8,TGTGCCAGCAGCTTAGGACAGGGCTATCAGCCCCAGCATTTT,CASSLGQGYQPQHF
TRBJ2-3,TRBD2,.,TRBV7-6,TGTGCCAGCAGCTTAAGTGAGACTAGCTCGCTAGATACGCAGTATTTT,CASSLSETSSLDTQYF
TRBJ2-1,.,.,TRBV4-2,TGTGCCAGCAGCCAAGATTGGGTTAGCGACAATGAGCAGTTCTTC,CASSQDWVSDNEQFF
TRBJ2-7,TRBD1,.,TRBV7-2,TGTGCCAGCAGCAGAAGGGACAGTGATGCCTACGAGCAGTACTTC,CASSRRDSDAYEQYF
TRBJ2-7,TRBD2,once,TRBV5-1,TGCGCCAGCAGCTTGGGGACTAGCCGATTAGGGGAGTACTTC,CASSLGTSRLGEYF
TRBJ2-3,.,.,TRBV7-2,TGTGCCAGCAGCTTAGTTCCCGGGTTCACAGATACGCAGTATTTT,CASSLVPGFTDTQYF
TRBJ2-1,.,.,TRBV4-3,TGCGCCAGCAGCCAGTGGAGCGAGTCGGACAATGAGCAGTTCTTC,CASSQWSESDNEQFF
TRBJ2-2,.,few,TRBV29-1,TGCAGCGCCAGAGGGGAGGCGGAAACCGGGGAGCTGTTTTTT,CSARGEAETGELFF
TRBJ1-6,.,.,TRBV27,TGTGCCAGCAGTTTAGGCCCGGGCTCCTATAATTCACCCCTCCACTTT,CASSLGPGSYNSPLHF
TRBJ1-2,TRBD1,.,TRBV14,TGTGCCAGCAGCCAGAGGGACAGAAACTATGGCTACACCTTC,CASSQRDRNYGYTF
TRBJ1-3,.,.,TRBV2,TGTGCCAGCAGTGAGGGCAGCTCCTCTGGAAACACCATATATTTT,CASSEGSSSGNTIYF
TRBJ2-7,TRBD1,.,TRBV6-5,TGTGCCAGCAGTGGGGACAGGGGCCACGAGCAGTACTTC,CASSGDRGHEQYF
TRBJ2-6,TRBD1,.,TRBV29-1,TGCAGCGTTGCCGGGACAGGGGGTGCTGGGGCCAACGTCCTGACTTTC,CSVAGTGGAGANVLTF
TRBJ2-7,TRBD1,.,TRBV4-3,TGCGCCAGCAGCCGGGACAGGGTTTACGAGCAGTACTTC,CASSRDRVYEQYF
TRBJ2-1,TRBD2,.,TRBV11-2,TGTGCCAGCAGCGATAGCGGGAGGGACTTTTACAATGAGCAGTTCTTC,CASSDSGRDFYNEQFF
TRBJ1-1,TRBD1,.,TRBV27,TGTGCCAGCAGATCAGGGGGTGGGAACACTGAAGCTTTCTTT,CASRSGGGNTEAFF
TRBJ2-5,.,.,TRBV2,TGTGCCAGCATAGGAGGCGAGACCCAGTACTTC,CASIGGETQYF
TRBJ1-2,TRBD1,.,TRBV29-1,TGCAGCGTTGTTGTAGGGGGCTTCTATGGCTACACCTTC,CSVVVGGFYGYTF
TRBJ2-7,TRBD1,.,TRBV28,TGTGCCAGCAGAATAGGGGGCACGAGCTCCTACGAGCAGTACTTC,CASRIGGTSSYEQYF
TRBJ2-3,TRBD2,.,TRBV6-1,TGTGCCAGCAGTGAATTCGGGGGGACAGATACGCAGTATTTT,CASSEFGGTDTQYF
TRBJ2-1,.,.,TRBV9,TGTGCCAGCAGCGTATTTTTCTCTGAGCAGTTCTTC,CASSVFFSEQFF
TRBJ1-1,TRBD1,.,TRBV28,TGTGCCAGCGGGGCGACAGGGGCCCATTTTGTGAACACTGAAGCTTTCTTT,CASGATGAHFVNTEAFF
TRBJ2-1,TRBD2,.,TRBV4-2,TGTGCCAGCAGCCAAGTGACCCTAGCGGGGGGGCATGGTGAGCAGTTCTTC,CASSQVTLAGGHGEQFF
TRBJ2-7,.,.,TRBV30,TGTGCCTGGAGTCTGTCTGGGCCTGGCGAGCAGTACTTC,CAWSLSGPGEQYF
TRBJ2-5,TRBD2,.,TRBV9,TGTGCCAGCAGCGTAGACTGGGGGGGTGAGACCCAGTACTTC,CASSVDWGGETQYF
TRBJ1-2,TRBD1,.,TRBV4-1,TGCGCCAGCAGCCAGGACAGGGGTTGGGGCGATGGCTACACCTTC,CASSQDRGWGDGYTF
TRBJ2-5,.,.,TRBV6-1,TGTGCCAGCAGGAAGGGGAGGTCCCAAGAGACCCAGTACTTC,CASRKGRSQETQYF
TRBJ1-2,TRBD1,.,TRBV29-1,TGCAGCGTTAATAGACAGGGTGGCTATGGCTACACCTTC,CSVNRQGGYGYTF
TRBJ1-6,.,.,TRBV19,TGTGCCAGCCACACGACCTATAATTCACCCCTCCACTTT,CASHTTYNSPLHF